In its sample, the clone carrying this T cell receptor beta chain was seen many times. The antigen remains undetermined. The data originate from a study of T cells in Graves' hyperthyroidism and ophthalmopathy. Study-wide findings and caveats: Prediction of ophthalmopathy progression came a median approximately 6.5 months pre-onset.

From RNA transcripts, TCR beta CDR3 regions were amplified. When the TCR CDR3 underwent first-round RT-PCR, the HTBI primer set was used. TCRdb itself ran the multiplex PCR reads through MiXCR, one entry per CDR3 protein. This repertoire shows 300,000 or so distinct CDR3 sequences, over 15% found once; its top ten account for roughly 33%. CDR3 size: 13 residues. V lost 0 bases to trimming and J lost 5 bases, with 8 bases between them. Germline CDR1 reads GTSNPN; CDR2 reads SVGIG (reference sequence). Sequencing was done on a sample of blood. This sequence joins TRBV30 and TRBJ1-5; maybe TRBD1 (6 bases). The clonotype comes from a man aged 25-40 years with Graves' hyperthyroidism. CDR3 in DNA: TGTGCCTGGAGTGTACAGGGAGATCAGCCCCAGCATTTT. Residues: CAWSVQGDQPQHF.